One sample yielded the 16 T cell receptor beta chains listed below, sequenced in a study of T-cell memory formation after mild COVID-19. TCRdb itself ran the 5' RACE reads through MiXCR, one entry per CDR3 protein. The table lists 500,000 to 550,000 distinct CDR3 sequences, roughly 21% of them singletons. Sequencing used PBMCs or a T cell subset sorted from them (not recorded which). The receptors originated from an adult woman who had mild COVID-19 (a few samples of this study predate the infection). Cell type and time point are not known.

The chain uses TRBV11-3 and TRBJ2-2; 9 bases align to TRBD2. Germline lookup yields CDR1 SGHNT and CDR2 YENEEA. Germline trimming cut 5 bases from V and 8 bases from J; bases unmatched to any gene: 15. The CDR3 extends over 17 amino acids. The CDR3 loop is CASSKRAASGVSGELFF. The CDR3 DNA is TGTGCCAGCAGCAAACGGGCAGCTAGCGGGGTATCGGGGGAGCTGTTTTTT.

Only a few counts were recorded for this clonotype. The chain combines TRBV12-3 or TRBV12-4 with TRBJ2-5; 12 positions agree with TRBD2. The CDR3 has 15 residues. With V trimmed by 6 bases and J by 6 bases, 8 bases remained unmatched. CDR3 region: CASSTTSGRGQTQYF. CDR3 coding DNA: TGTGCCAGCAGCACGACTAGCGGGAGAGGACAGACCCAGTACTTC.

This chain links TRBV21-1 with TRBJ2-3; the D segment call TRBD1 is taken from the table without a DNA check. TRBV21-1 is termed a pseudogene. There are 13 residues in the CDR3. The CDR3 DNA reads as TGTGCCAGCAGCCTTACCCTGGTGGATACGCAGTATTTT. This codes for CASSLTLVDTQYF.

V is TRBV6-5 and J is TRBJ2-7; 9 positions match TRBD1. The CDR3 is 15 amino acids. Germline values: CDR1 MNHEY, CDR2 SVGAGI. With 0 bases clipped from V and 3 bases from J, the junction kept 3 bases outside the gene matches. CDR3 residues: CASSYSMGQGYEQYF. CDR3 DNA: TGTGCCAGCAGTTACTCGATGGGACAGGGCTACGAGCAGTACTTC.

The chain recombines TRBV18 with TRBJ1-5, with 7 bases identical to TRBD1. The CDR3 loop spans 14 amino acids. Losses at the gene ends were 6 bases for V and 6 bases for J; bases not matched to a gene: 8. Germline V CDR1 and CDR2: KGHSH, LQKENI. Here the CDR3 reads CASSRGGVGQPQHF. The CDR3 DNA follows: TGTGCCAGCTCTCGAGGGGGCGTAGGTCAGCCCCAGCATTTT.

The V and J genes are TRBV5-1 and TRBJ2-5, with TRBD2 matching 12 bases. The CDR3 runs 19 residues. Germline loops: CDR1 SGHRS, CDR2 YFSETQ. J lost 4 bases, V lost 4 bases, and 17 bases had no gene match. DNA for the CDR3: TGCGCCAGCAGCGAACCAGCCAAGACTAGCGGGAGAGGAGTAGAGACCCAGTACTTC. Translated: CASSEPAKTSGRGVETQYF.

The sample holds many counts of this clonotype. The rearrangement uses TRBV9 and TRBJ2-1, with 15 bases matching TRBD2. Looked up from germline, CDR1 is SGDLS and CDR2 is YYNGEE. Trimming took 3 bases from V and 7 from J; bases not matched to a gene: 2. The CDR3 loop spans 15 amino acids. CDR3 coding DNA: TGTGCCAGCAGCGCCGGGACTAGCGGGAGGAATGAGCAGTTCTTC. Translation gives CASSAGTSGRNEQFF.

Comments on this clonotype: At one of its ends the junction is not consistent with the germline gene, which may arise from a read error. The chain has TRBV24-1 and TRBJ2-1; TRBD1 matches 7 bases. Germline V lookup: CDR1 KGHDR, CDR2 SFDVKD. The CDR3 totals 16 residues. CDR3: CATSDPTKTGFNEKFF. CDR3 DNA: TGTGCCACCAGTGATCCTACTAAGACAGGGTTCAATGAGAAGTTCTTC.

This clonotype was observed a few times. The chain recombines TRBV5-1 with TRBJ2-7; no firm D call. The CDR3 runs to 13 residues. Germline CDR1 reads SGHRS; CDR2 reads YFSETQ. V dropped 0 bases and J dropped 1 base, with 5 bases sitting between them. For the CDR3, the DNA is TGCGCCAGCAGCTTGGTACAGTCCTACGAGCAGTACTTC. This sequence encodes CASSLVQSYEQYF.

V usage is TRBV19 and J usage is TRBJ1-1, with 10 bases matching TRBD1. V dropped 9 bases and J dropped 1; count of bases not matched to a gene: 11. CDR3 length: 16 residues. Germline lookup yields CDR1 LNHDA and CDR2 SQIVND (reference sequence). The CDR3 DNA follows: TGTGCCAGCCGAATCGGGACAGGGGAGGGGAACACTGAAGCTTTCTTT. It specifies CASRIGTGEGNTEAFF.

The sample holds a few counts of this clonotype. The chain carries TRBV7-2 and TRBJ1-2, with TRBD1 matching over 9 bases. CDR1 and CDR2 from the germline V gene are SGHTA and FQGNSA. V lost 4 bases to trimming and J lost 7 bases; unmatched junction nucleotides: 7. The CDR3 consists of 14 residues. The CDR3 reads CASSSSDRGGGYTF. The CDR3 DNA follows: TGTGCCAGCAGCTCTTCGGACAGGGGAGGTGGCTACACCTTC.

J is TRBJ2-5 and V is TRBV12-3 or TRBV12-4; D uncertain. Trimming removed 7 bases from V and 3 bases from J, with 6 bases in between. The CDR3 totals 11 residues. DNA for the CDR3: TGTGCCAGCACAGCTAAAGAGACCCAGTACTTC. Protein sequence: CASTAKETQYF.

The chain employs TRBV24-1 and TRBJ1-1, with D maybe TRBD1 (5 bases). The V end was cut by 10 bases, the J end by 6 bases, with 17 bases between. From germline, CDR1 is KGHDR and CDR2 SFDVKD. The CDR3 is made up of 13 amino acids. CDR3 sequence reads: CATAEGKSPEAFF. The CDR3 DNA reads as TGTGCCACAGCGGAGGGGAAGAGCCCTGAAGCTTTCTTT.

This clonotype was seen only a few times. The CDR3 protein is CASSRGGGSTDTQYF. CDR3 sequence (DNA): TGTGCCAGCAGTCGAGGCGGGGGAAGCACAGATACGCAGTATTTT. This chain joins TRBV25-1 and TRBJ2-3; TRBD2 agrees at 7 bases. The V gene's germline CDR1 is MGHDK and CDR2 SYGVNS. The CDR3 is 15 residues long. J gave up 0 bases and V 5 bases, and 5 bases lay outside the gene matches.

This clonotype came up a few times. J is TRBJ2-7 and V is TRBV3-1; the D gene is possibly TRBD1 (6 bases). V was trimmed by 2 bases and J by 5 bases, leaving 13 bases between them. Germline values: CDR1 LGHDT, CDR2 YNNKEL (reference sequence). This CDR3 is built from 14 residues. CDR3 amino acids: CASSQTTGFDEQYF. Here the CDR3 DNA reads TGTGCCAGCAGCCAAACCACAGGGTTCGACGAGCAGTACTTC.

Many counts were recorded for this clonotype. The chain is built from TRBV9 and TRBJ2-7, with D unresolved. V was trimmed by 4 bases and J by 4 bases, leaving 12 bases between them. Germline-derived CDR1 and CDR2 are SGDLS and YYNGEE. The length of the CDR3 is 13 residues. The chain's CDR3 is CASSQHSEYEQYF. CDR3 nucleotides: TGTGCCAGCAGCCAACACTCGGAATACGAGCAGTACTTC.